Below are 22 T cell receptor beta chains sequenced from a single sample in a study of cytomegalovirus exposure and HLA in healthy donors. A multiplex PCR was run with 60 Vbeta primers and 13 Jbeta primers. The assay was immunoSEQ multiplex PCR, and TCRdb's table has in-frame clones only and misses some. The sample has approximately 140,000 clones, 65% to 80% seen once. The sequenced material came from PBMCs. These receptors all stem from a male donor in good health and CMV-seropositive.

CDR3 sequence reads: CASSVGASSTDTQYF. The CDR3 DNA reads as TGTGCCAGTAGTGTAGGCGCCTCTAGCACAGATACGCAGTATTTT. V and J are TRBV19 and TRBJ2-3; D not resolved. Between the trimmed V and J ends, which lost 5 bases and 0 bases, there was a span of 12 bases. The V gene's germline CDR1 is LNHDA and CDR2 SQIVND (reference sequence). This CDR3 is built from 15 residues.

The rearrangement uses TRBV28 and TRBJ2-7; TRBD2 agrees at 10 bases. V shed 10 bases and J 4 bases; nucleotides not matched to a gene: 10. Germline V gives CDR1 MDHEN, CDR2 SYDVKM. This CDR3 contains 14 residues. CDR3 in DNA: TGTGCCATCTCGCCCGGGACTAGCGTATACGAGCAGTACTTC. It translates to CAISPGTSVYEQYF.

The V and J genes are TRBV29-1 and TRBJ2-7, with 15 bases identical to TRBD2. The CDR3 length is 13 residues. J gave up 3 bases and V 7 bases, and 1 base lay outside the gene matches. Germline lookup yields CDR1 SQVTM and CDR2 ANQGSEA. The CDR3 is CSGGLAGGYEQYF. CDR3 nucleotides: TGCAGCGGGGGACTAGCGGGAGGCTACGAGCAGTACTTC.

V and J are TRBV28 and TRBJ2-7; D is unclear. The CDR3 is 11 amino acids. Germline lookup yields CDR1 MDHEN and CDR2 SYDVKM. The V and J ends lost 4 bases and 4 bases respectively, with 5 bases between them. CDR3 loop: CASSSLYEQYF. CDR3 nucleotide sequence: TGTGCCAGCAGTTCCCTGTACGAGCAGTACTTC.

V and J are TRBV18 and TRBJ2-3; 10 bases are shared with TRBD1. The CDR3 is 17 amino acids. CDR1 is KGHSH and CDR2 is LQKENI in the germline V gene. V lost 3 bases to trimming and J lost 6 bases; unmatched junction nucleotides: 12. CDR3 loop: CASSPIRGQGRSDTQYF. As DNA, the CDR3 is TGTGCCAGCTCACCGATTAGGGGACAGGGGAGATCGGATACGCAGTATTTT.

V gene TRBV19 combines with J gene TRBJ2-1; tentative D call: TRBD2 (5 bases). The V end lost 6 bases, the J end lost 1 base, and 13 bases lay between the germline ends. The germline V gene has CDR1 LNHDA and CDR2 SQIVND (reference sequence). This CDR3 spans 15 amino acids. The CDR3 loop is CASRPLSGSYNEQFF. In DNA form, the CDR3 reads TGTGCCAGTAGGCCCCTTTCGGGGTCCTACAATGAGCAGTTCTTC. The full variable domain, its missing parts supplied by reference TRBV19 and TRBJ2-1, is DGGITQSPKYLFRKEGQNVTLSCEQNLNHDAMYWYRQDPGQGLRLIYYSQIVNDFQKGDIAEGYSVSREKKESFPLTVTSAQKNPTAFYLCASRPLSGSYNEQFFGPGTRLTVL.

This clone was recorded a few times. The CDR3 sequence is CSVEREGQFF. CDR3 nucleotide sequence: TGCAGCGTTGAAAGGGAGGGGCAGTTCTTC. The rearrangement joins TRBV29-1 to TRBJ2-1; 7 bases match TRBD2. Germline V lookup: CDR1 SQVTM, CDR2 ANQGSEA. The length of the CDR3 is 10 residues. The trim removed 2 bases at V and 12 bases at J, leaving 1 base unmatched.

Details on this clone: Germline and junction disagree at one end, which may indicate a read error. This rearrangement joins TRBV7-9 to TRBJ2-3, with 8 bases aligning to TRBD2. Germline V gives CDR1 SEHNR, CDR2 FQNEAQ (reference sequence). The CDR3 sequence is 15 residues long. The CDR3 bases are TGTTCCAGCAGCTTACTTAGCGGGGCCACAGATACGCAGTATTTT. It encodes CSSSLLSGATDTQYF.

The chain recombines TRBV9 with TRBJ2-7; TRBD1 might be the D (5 bases). In germline, CDR1 is SGDLS, CDR2 YYNGEE. V lost 0 bases and J 4 bases, leaving 14 bases between the germline ends. The CDR3 length is 15 residues. The CDR3 DNA follows: TGTGCCAGCAGCGTAGGGGCAGGGTCTTTATACGAGCAGTACTTC. It translates to CASSVGAGSLYEQYF.

J is TRBJ2-5 and V is TRBV11-2; 9 positions agree with TRBD2. The germline V gene has CDR1 SGHAT and CDR2 FQNNGV. The V gene end was trimmed by 3 bases and the J gene end by 5 bases; junction bases not matched to a gene: 13. The CDR3 is 17 amino acids. The CDR3 bases are TGTGCCAGCAGCTTCGACATGACTGTAGCGGGGGTGGAGACCCAGTACTTC. Its protein product is CASSFDMTVAGVETQYF.

The J gene is TRBJ1-1, the V gene TRBV5-6; the D gene is possibly TRBD1 (6 bases). CDR3 length: 13 residues. V lost 4 bases to trimming and J lost 8 bases, with 15 bases between them. Germline values: CDR1 SGHDT, CDR2 YYEEEE. CDR3 residues: CASSMGGQPEAFF. The DNA of the CDR3 is TGTGCCAGCAGCATGGGGGGGCAGCCAGAAGCTTTCTTT.

The rearrangement joins TRBV4-3 to TRBJ1-5; D unclear. The CDR3 spans 17 residues. Germline CDR1 and CDR2: LGHNA and YSLEER. V was clipped by 0 bases and J by 0 bases, with 12 bases between them. DNA for the CDR3: TGCGCCAGCAGCCAAGATTGGTCGTTCTATAGCAATCAGCCCCAGCATTTT. This sequence encodes CASSQDWSFYSNQPQHF.

The chain recombines TRBV2 with TRBJ2-5; D possibly corresponds to TRBD2 (7 bases). The CDR3 covers 13 residues. The germline CDR1 and CDR2 sequences are SNHLY and FYNNEI. V was cut by 11 bases and J by 4 bases, with 17 bases left in between. The CDR3 bases are TGTGCCGAAAGGGAGGGAGGGGGAGAGACCCAGTACTTC. Translation: CAEREGGGETQYF.

The rearrangement joins TRBV10-3 to TRBJ1-6; TRBD1 is a possible D gene (5 bases). The CDR3 has 16 amino acids. The germline gives CDR1 ENHRY, CDR2 SYGVKD. V lost 4 bases to trimming and J lost 6 bases, with 16 bases between them. Here the CDR3 reads CAISGPEGLPNSPLHF. The DNA for the CDR3 is TGTGCCATCAGTGGCCCGGAGGGACTGCCTAATTCACCCCTCCACTTT.

V is TRBV5-3 and J is TRBJ2-2; 9 bases are shared with TRBD1. TRBV5-3 is recorded as an ORF, its role being uncertain. Trimming took 5 bases from V and 7 from J; bases not matched to a gene: 9. This CDR3 region has 15 residues. The CDR3 coding sequence is TGTGCCAGAAGACTAATACAGGGGGCTAACGGGGAGCTGTTTTTT. The encoded protein is CARRLIQGANGELFF.

V gene TRBV29-1 combines with J gene TRBJ2-2; D gene unclear. The germline V and J ends were trimmed by 3 bases and 2 bases, with 7 bases remaining between them. The CDR3 runs 13 residues. Germline V gene data show CDR1 as SQVTM and CDR2 as ANQGSEA. The CDR3 region is CSVDTINTGELFF. Written as DNA, the CDR3 is TGCAGCGTTGACACAATTAACACCGGGGAGCTGTTTTTT.

The J gene is TRBJ2-6, the V gene TRBV19; TRBD1 is a possible D gene (5 bases). The germline V gene has CDR1 LNHDA and CDR2 SQIVND (reference sequence). CDR3 length equals 16 residues. V lost 3 bases and J lost 0, with 9 bases in between. The CDR3 DNA reads as TGTGCCAGTAGTATGGGGCCCCACTCTGGGGCCAACGTCCTGACTTTC. It encodes CASSMGPHSGANVLTF.

This clone has more than one count but fewer than ten. Germline is not matched at one junction end, which may reflect a read error. The CDR3 nucleotides are TGTGCCAGCGGTGAGCTAGGGAGACTCCCGGGCACAGATACGCAGTATTTT. Its protein is CASGELGRLPGTDTQYF. V and J are TRBV2 and TRBJ2-3; D might be TRBD2 (5 bases). The V gene's germline CDR1 is SNHLY and CDR2 FYNNEI. The CDR3 contains 17 residues.

The rearrangement links TRBV11-2 to TRBJ1-1; D possibly corresponds to TRBD1 (5 bases). The V gene's germline CDR1 is SGHAT and CDR2 FQNNGV. The CDR3 is 15 amino acids. The V gene lost 5 bases and the J gene lost 1 base, with 14 bases spanning the gap. The CDR3 reads CASSRGARGNTEAFF. The CDR3 DNA follows: TGTGCCAGCAGCCGAGGGGCGCGGGGGAACACTGAAGCTTTCTTT. The full variable domain, completed using reference TRBV11-2 and TRBJ1-1, is EAGVAQSPRYKIIEKRQSVAFWCNPISGHATLYWYQQILGQGPKLLIQFQNNGVVDDSQLPKDRFSAERLKGVDSTLKIQPAKLEDSAVYLCASSRGARGNTEAFFGQGTRLTVV.

This clone occurred once. The chain links TRBV6-6 to TRBJ2-1, with 8 bases aligning to TRBD1. The CDR3 runs 14 residues. The V gene's germline CDR1 is MNHNY and CDR2 SVGAGI (reference sequence). J gave up 0 bases and V 7 bases, and 2 bases lay outside the gene matches. CDR3 loop: CASTDRGSYNEQFF. The CDR3 region has the DNA TGTGCCAGCACCGACAGGGGCTCCTACAATGAGCAGTTCTTC.

The chain recombines TRBV5-6 with TRBJ2-3, with TRBD1 identical over 7 bases. CDR3 length: 16 amino acids. CDR1 is SGHDT and CDR2 is YYEEEE in the germline V gene. V lost 4 bases to trimming and J lost 1 base; unmatched junction nucleotides: 9. CDR3 amino acids: CASSLRTTGGTDTQYF. The CDR3 DNA follows: TGTGCCAGCAGCCTAAGAACAACAGGGGGCACAGATACGCAGTATTTT.

The V gene is TRBV10-3, the J gene TRBJ2-1, with 9 bases aligning to TRBD2. Germline V gene sequence: CDR1 ENHRY, CDR2 SYGVKD. Trimming at V came to 4 bases and at J to 4 bases, leaving 5 bases not matched to a gene. The CDR3 extends over 15 amino acids. CDR3 loop: CAISAVAGVYNEQFF. The CDR3, as DNA: TGTGCCATCAGTGCGGTAGCGGGGGTTTACAATGAGCAGTTCTTC.